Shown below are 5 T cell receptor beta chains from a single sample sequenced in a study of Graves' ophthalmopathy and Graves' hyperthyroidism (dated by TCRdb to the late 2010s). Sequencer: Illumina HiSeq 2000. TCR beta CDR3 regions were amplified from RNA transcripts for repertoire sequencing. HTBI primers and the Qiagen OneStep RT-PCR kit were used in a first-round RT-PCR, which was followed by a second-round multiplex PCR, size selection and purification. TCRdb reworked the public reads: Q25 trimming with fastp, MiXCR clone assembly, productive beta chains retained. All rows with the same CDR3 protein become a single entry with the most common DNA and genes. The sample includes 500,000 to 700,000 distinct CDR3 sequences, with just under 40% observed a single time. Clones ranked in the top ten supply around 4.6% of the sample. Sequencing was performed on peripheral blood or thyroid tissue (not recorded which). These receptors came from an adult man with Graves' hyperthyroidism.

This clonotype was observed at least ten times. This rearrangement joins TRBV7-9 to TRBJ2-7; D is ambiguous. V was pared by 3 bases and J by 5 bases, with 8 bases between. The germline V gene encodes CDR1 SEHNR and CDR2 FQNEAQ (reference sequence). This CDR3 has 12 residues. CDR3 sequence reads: CASSFLDHEQYF. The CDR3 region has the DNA TGTGCCAGCAGCTTTTTGGACCACGAGCAGTACTTC.

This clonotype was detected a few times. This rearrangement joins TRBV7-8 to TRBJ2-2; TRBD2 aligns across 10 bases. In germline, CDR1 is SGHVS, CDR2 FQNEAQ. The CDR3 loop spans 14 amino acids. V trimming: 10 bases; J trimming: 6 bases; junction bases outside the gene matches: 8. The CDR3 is CATRASGSSGELFF. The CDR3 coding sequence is TGTGCCACTAGGGCTAGCGGGAGTTCCGGGGAGCTGTTTTTT.

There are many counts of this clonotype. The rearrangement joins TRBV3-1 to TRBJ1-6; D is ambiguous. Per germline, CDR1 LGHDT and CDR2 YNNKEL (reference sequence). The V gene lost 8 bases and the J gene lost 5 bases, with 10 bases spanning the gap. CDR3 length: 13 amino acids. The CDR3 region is CASSSFDNSPLHF. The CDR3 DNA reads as TGTGCCAGCTCCTCCTTTGATAATTCACCCCTCCACTTT.

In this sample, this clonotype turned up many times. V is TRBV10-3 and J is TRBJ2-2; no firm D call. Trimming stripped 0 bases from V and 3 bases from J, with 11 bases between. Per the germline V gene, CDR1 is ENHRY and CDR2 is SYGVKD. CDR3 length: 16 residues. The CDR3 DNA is TGTGCCATCAGTGAGTCGCTCAGGACGGACACCGGGGAGCTGTTTTTT. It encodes CAISESLRTDTGELFF.

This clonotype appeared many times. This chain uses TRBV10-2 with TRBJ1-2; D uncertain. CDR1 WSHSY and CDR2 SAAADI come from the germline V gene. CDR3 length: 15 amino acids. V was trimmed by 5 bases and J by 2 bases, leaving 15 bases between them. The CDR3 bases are TGCGCCAGCAGTACCGGGATCCTATCCAACTATGGCTACACCTTC. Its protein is CASSTGILSNYGYTF.